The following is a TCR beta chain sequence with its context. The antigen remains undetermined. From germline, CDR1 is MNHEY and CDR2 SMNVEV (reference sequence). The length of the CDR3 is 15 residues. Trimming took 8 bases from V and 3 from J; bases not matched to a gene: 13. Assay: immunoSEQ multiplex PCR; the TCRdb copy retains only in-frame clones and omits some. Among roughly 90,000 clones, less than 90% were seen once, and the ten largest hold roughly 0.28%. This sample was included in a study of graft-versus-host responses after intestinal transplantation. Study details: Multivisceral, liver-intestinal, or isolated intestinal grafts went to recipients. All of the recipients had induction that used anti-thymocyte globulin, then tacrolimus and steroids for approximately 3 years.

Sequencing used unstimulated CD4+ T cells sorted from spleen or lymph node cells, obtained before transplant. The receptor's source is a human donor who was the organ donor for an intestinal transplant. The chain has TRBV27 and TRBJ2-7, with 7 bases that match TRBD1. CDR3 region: CASGHPGQVLYEQYF. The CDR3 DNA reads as TGTGCCAGCGGCCACCCTGGACAGGTCCTCTACGAGCAGTACTTC.